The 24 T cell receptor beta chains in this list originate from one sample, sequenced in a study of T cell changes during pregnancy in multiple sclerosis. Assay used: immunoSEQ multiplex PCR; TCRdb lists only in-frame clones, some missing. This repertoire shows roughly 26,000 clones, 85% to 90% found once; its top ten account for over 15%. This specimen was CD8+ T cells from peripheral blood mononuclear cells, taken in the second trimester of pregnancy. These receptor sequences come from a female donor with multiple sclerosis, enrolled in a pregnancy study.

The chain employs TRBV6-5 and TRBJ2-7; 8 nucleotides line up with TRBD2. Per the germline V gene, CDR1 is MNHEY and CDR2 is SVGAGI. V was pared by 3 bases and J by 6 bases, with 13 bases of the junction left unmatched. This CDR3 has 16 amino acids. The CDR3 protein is CASSYMGVGLGGEQYF. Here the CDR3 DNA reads TGTGCCAGCAGTTATATGGGGGTGGGACTAGGGGGCGAGCAGTACTTC.

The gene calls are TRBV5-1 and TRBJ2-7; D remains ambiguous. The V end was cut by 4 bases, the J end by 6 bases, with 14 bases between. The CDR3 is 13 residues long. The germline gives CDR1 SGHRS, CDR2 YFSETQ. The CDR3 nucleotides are TGCGCCAGCAGCATACTCGTCACAGCCGAGCAGTACTTC. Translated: CASSILVTAEQYF.

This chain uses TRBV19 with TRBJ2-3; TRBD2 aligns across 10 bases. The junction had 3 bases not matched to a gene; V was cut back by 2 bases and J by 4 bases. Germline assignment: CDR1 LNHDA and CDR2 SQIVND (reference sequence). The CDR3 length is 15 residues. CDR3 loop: CASSILAGVADTQYF. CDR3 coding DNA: TGTGCCAGTAGTATACTAGCGGGAGTTGCAGATACGCAGTATTTT.

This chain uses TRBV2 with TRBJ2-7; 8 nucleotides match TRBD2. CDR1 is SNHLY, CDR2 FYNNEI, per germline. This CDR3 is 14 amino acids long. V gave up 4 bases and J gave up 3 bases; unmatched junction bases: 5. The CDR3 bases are TGTGCCAGCAGTGCTTTAGCGGGGCGCTACGAGCAGTACTTC. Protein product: CASSALAGRYEQYF.

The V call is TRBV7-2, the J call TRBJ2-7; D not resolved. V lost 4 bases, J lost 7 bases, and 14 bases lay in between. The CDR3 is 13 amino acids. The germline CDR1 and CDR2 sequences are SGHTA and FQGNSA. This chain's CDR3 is CASSSILPSEQYF. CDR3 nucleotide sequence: TGTGCCAGCAGCTCAATTTTACCCAGTGAGCAGTACTTC. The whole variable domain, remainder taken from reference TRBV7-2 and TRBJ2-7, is GAGVSQSPSNKVTEKGKDVELRCDPISGHTALYWYRQSLGQGLEFLIYFQGNSAPDKSGLPSDRFSAERTGGSVSTLTIQRTQQEDSAVYLCASSSILPSEQYFGPGTRLTVT.

CDR3 amino acids: CASSPVLAGEKDTQYF. As DNA, the CDR3 is TGTGCCAGCAGCCCCGTACTAGCGGGAGAAAAAGATACGCAGTATTTT. The chain is built from TRBV7-8 and TRBJ2-3; 11 bases agree with TRBD2. This CDR3 has 16 residues. Trimming at V came to 5 bases and at J to 5 bases, leaving 9 bases not matched to a gene. In germline, CDR1 is SGHVS, CDR2 FQNEAQ.

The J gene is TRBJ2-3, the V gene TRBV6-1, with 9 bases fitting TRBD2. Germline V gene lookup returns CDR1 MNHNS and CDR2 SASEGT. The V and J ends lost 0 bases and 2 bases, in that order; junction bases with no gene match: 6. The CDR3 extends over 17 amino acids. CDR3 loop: CASSEAAGGASTDTQYF. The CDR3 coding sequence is TGTGCCAGCAGTGAAGCAGCGGGGGGCGCTTCCACAGATACGCAGTATTTT.

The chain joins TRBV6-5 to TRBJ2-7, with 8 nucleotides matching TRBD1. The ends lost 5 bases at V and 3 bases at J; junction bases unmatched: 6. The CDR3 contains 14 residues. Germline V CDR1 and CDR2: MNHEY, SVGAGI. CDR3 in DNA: TGTGCCAGCAGTGCGGACAGGGACAACTACGAGCAGTACTTC. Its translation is CASSADRDNYEQYF.

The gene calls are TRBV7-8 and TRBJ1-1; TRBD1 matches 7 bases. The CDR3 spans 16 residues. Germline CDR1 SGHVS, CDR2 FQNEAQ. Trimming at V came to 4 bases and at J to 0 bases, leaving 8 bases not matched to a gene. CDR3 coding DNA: TGTGCCAGCAGCTCAACAGTGGGACAGATGAACACTGAAGCTTTCTTT. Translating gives CASSSTVGQMNTEAFF.

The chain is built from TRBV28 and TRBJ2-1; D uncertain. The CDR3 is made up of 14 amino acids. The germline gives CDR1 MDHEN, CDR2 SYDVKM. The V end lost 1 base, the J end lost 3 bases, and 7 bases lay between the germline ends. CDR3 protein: CASSLSPVYNEQFF. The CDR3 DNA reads TGTGCCAGCAGTTTATCCCCGGTCTACAATGAGCAGTTCTTC.

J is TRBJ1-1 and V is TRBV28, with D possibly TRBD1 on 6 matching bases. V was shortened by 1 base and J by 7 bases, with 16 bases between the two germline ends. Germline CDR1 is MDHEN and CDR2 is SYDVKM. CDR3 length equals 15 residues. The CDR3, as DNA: TGTGCCAGCAGTTTATTAAAACAGGGTCGGGATGAAGCTTTCTTT. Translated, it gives CASSLLKQGRDEAFF.

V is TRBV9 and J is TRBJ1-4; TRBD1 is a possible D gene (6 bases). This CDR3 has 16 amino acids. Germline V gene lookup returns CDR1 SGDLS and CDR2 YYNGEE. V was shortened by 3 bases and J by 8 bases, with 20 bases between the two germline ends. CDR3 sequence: CASSASIPTGLEKLFF. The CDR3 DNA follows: TGTGCCAGCAGCGCCTCCATTCCGACAGGATTAGAAAAACTGTTTTTT.

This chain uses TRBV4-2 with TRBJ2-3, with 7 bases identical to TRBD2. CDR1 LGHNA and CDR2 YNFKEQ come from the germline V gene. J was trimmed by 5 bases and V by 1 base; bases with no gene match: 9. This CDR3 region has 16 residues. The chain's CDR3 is CASSQGGGREGDTQYF. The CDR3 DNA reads TGTGCCAGCAGCCAAGGTGGGGGGAGGGAAGGAGATACGCAGTATTTT.

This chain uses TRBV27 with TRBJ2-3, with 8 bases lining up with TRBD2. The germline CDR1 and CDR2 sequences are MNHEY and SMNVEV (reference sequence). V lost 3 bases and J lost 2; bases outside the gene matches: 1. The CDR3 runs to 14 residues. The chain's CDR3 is CASSFGRATDTQYF. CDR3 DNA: TGTGCCAGCAGTTTCGGGAGGGCCACAGATACGCAGTATTTT.

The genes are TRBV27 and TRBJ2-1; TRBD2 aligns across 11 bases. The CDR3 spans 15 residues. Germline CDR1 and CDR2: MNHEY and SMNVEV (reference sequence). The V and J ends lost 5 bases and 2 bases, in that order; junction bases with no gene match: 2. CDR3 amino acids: CASSGGLAAYNEQFF. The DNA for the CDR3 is TGTGCCAGCAGTGGGGGACTAGCGGCCTACAATGAGCAGTTCTTC.

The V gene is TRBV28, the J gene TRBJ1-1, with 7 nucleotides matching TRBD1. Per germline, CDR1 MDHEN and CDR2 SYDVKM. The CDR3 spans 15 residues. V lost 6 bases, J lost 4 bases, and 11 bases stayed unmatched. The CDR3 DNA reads TGTGCCAGCAGGTACCTACTAGGGGGCGCCACTGAAGCTTTCTTT. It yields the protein CASRYLLGGATEAFF.

In DNA, the CDR3 is TGTGCCAGCAGTGAGGACGGACTGGTTCCGGGATATTCTCATGCTTACGAGCAGTACTTC. It specifies CASSEDGLVPGYSHAYEQYF. The chain links TRBV28 to TRBJ2-7; tentatively, D is TRBD2 (5 bases). In germline, CDR1 is MDHEN, CDR2 SYDVKM. The CDR3 is made up of 20 amino acids. Trimming took off 5 bases at V and 4 bases at J, with 33 bases between the two ends.

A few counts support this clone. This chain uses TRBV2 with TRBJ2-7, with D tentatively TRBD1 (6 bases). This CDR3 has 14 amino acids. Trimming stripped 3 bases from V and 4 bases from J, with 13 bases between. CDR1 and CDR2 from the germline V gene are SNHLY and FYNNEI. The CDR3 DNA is TGTGCCAGCAGTGAGTTGGGGGCGGTTTACGAGCAGTACTTC. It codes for CASSELGAVYEQYF.

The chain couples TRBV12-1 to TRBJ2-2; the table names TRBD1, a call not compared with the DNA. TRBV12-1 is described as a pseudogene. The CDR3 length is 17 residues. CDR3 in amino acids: CASSLARGDANTGELFF. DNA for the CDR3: TGTGCCAGCAGCTTAGCCAGGGGGGACGCGAACACCGGGGAGCTGTTTTTT.

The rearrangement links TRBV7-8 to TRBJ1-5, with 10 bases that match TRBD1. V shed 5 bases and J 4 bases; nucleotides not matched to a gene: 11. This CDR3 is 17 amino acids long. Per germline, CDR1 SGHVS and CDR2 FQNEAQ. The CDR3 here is CASSEFAGTGVNQPQHF. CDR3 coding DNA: TGTGCCAGCAGCGAATTCGCCGGGACAGGGGTGAATCAGCCCCAGCATTTT.

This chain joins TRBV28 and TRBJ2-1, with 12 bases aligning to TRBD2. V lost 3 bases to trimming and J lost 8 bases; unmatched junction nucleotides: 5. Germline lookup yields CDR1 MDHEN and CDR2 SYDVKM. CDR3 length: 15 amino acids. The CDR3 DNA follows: TGTGCCAGCAGTTTTCGGACTAGCGGGAATGATGAGCAGTTCTTC. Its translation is CASSFRTSGNDEQFF. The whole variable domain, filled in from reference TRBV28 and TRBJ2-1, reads DVKVTQSSRYLVKRTGEKVFLECVQDMDHENMFWYRQDPGLGLRLIYFSYDVKMKEKGDIPEGYSVSREKKERFSLILESASTNQTSMYLCASSFRTSGNDEQFFGPGTRLTVL.

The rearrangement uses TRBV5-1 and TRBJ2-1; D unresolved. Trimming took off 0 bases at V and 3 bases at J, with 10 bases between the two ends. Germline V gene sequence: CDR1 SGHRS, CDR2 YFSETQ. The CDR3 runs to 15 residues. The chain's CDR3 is CASSLGQVDYNEQFF. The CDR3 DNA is TGCGCCAGCAGCTTGGGGCAGGTTGACTACAATGAGCAGTTCTTC.

CDR3 region: CASSFSPGGSTDTQYF. The CDR3 nucleotides read TGTGCCAGCAGCTTCTCCCCTGGCGGGAGTACAGATACGCAGTATTTT. The V and J genes are TRBV7-9 and TRBJ2-3; TRBD2 agrees at 7 bases. V was pared by 3 bases and J by 3 bases, with 9 bases of the junction left unmatched. The CDR3 contains 16 residues. Germline values: CDR1 SEHNR, CDR2 FQNEAQ (reference sequence).

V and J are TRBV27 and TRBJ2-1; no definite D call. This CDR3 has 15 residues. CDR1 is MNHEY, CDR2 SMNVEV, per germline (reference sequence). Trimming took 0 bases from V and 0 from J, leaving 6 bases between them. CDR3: CASSLSGSSYNEQFF. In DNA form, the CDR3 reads TGTGCCAGCAGTTTATCCGGTAGCTCCTACAATGAGCAGTTCTTC.